The clone carrying this T cell receptor beta chain was recorded many times. Its antigen remains unidentified. The data were taken from a study of T cells in Graves' hyperthyroidism and ophthalmopathy. Germline trimming cut 2 bases from V and 6 bases from J; bases unmatched to any gene: 3. Germline V CDR1 and CDR2: GTSNPN, SVGIG (reference sequence). CDR3 length: 13 residues. Findings and limits, study-wide: For ophthalmopathy, model prediction preceded onset by a median 6.5 months. Most clonotypes expanded in the thyroid (above 0.001) were also present in blood.

Amplification targeted TCR beta CDR3 regions from RNA transcripts. During a first-round RT-PCR of the TCR CDR3, the HTBI primer set was used. TCRdb passed the multiplex PCR reads through MiXCR, listing each CDR3 protein once. The profile covers fewer than 400,000 distinct CDR3 sequences, with around a sixth appearing a single time and around a quarter taken by the ten largest. This sequence originates from a woman between 18 and 30 years old with Graves' hyperthyroidism that later progressed to Graves' ophthalmopathy. V gene TRBV30 combines with J gene TRBJ2-1, with 8 bases lining up with TRBD2. Sequencing was done on a sample of blood. The CDR3 nucleotides are TGTGCCTGGAGTAGCGGGAGTGGCAATGAGCAGTTCTTC. Protein product: CAWSSGSGNEQFF.